A few counts support the clone carrying this T cell receptor (beta chain). Its cognate antigen is unknown. Germline V gene lookup returns CDR1 SGHVS and CDR2 FQNEAQ. The CDR3 has 15 residues. The germline V and J ends were trimmed by 1 base and 5 bases, with 14 bases remaining between them. Researchers tagged individual cDNA molecules with unique molecular identifiers. TCRdb used MiXCR to reprocess the 5' RACE reads, holding one entry per CDR3 protein. The sample shows over 90,000 distinct CDR3 sequences, less than 15% of them seen only once. The source of the sample is a study of early T cells in non-severe SARS-CoV-2 infection. In the study overall: Sequencing used unsorted whole-blood bulk RNA, so chains lack pairing.

Study-level findings and limits: Database matching using VDJdb favored anti-spike CD8 responses, with private and CD4 specificities left missing.

The TCR sequence derives from an adult who was a healthcare worker with PCR-confirmed SARS-CoV-2 infection or an uninfected control (not recorded which). Sequenced material: whole blood. The rearrangement uses TRBV7-8 and TRBJ1-1; D might be TRBD1 (6 bases). CDR3 amino acids: CASSLVGQGRTEAFF. The CDR3 bases are TGTGCCAGCAGCTTAGTGGGGCAGGGGAGGACTGAAGCTTTCTTT.